The clone carrying this T cell receptor beta chain was counted many times. This entry is derived from a study of T-cell reconstitution after alpha-beta-depleted transplantation in children. Trimming stripped 4 bases from V and 4 bases from J, with 14 bases between. CDR3 length equals 15 residues. In germline, CDR1 is SGHKS, CDR2 YYEKEE (reference sequence). TCRbeta library construction was performed incorporating unique molecular identifiers. TCRdb processed the PCR reads anew with MiXCR; each CDR3 protein has one entry. The data hold a few hundred thousand distinct CDR3 sequences, with 9.7% observed a single time.

This TCR was recovered from a human donor who donated a stem cell graft to a child with SCID. The sequenced sample was PBMCs from the stem cell graft donor, obtained from the stem cell graft. The genes are TRBV5-5 and TRBJ1-4, with D possibly TRBD1 on 5 matching bases. The CDR3 spells CASSRQPSFNEKLFF. CDR3 nucleotides: TGTGCCAGCAGCCGACAGCCTTCCTTTAATGAAAAACTGTTTTTT.